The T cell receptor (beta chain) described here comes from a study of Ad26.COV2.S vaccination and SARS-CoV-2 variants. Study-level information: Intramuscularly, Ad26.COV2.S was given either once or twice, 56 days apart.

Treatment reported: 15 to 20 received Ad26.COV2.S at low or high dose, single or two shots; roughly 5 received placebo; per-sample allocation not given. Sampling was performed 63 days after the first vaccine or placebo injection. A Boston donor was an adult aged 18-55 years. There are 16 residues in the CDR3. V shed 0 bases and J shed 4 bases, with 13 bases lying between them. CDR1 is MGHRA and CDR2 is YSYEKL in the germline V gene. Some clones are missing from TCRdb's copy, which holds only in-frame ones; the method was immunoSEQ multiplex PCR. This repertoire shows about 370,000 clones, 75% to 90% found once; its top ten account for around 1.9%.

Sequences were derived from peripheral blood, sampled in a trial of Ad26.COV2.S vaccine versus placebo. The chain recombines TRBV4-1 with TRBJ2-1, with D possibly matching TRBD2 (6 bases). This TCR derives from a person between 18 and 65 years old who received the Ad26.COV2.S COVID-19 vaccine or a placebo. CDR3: CASSQDLSAGYNEQFF. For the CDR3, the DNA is TGCGCCAGCAGCCAAGATCTATCGGCGGGATACAATGAGCAGTTCTTC.